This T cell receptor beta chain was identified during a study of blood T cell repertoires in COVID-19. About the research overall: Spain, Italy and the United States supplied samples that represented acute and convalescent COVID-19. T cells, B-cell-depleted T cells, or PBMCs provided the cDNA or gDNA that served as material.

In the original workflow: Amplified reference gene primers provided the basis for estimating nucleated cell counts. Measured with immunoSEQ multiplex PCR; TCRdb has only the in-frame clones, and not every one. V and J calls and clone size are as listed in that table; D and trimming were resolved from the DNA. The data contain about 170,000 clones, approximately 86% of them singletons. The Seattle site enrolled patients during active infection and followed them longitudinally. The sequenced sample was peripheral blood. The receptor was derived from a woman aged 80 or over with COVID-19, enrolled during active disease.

This CDR3 reads CASSPLAGKLNYGYTF. DNA for the CDR3: TGTGCCAGCAGCCCCCTGGCAGGGAAGCTGAACTATGGCTACACCTTC. This chain uses TRBV11-2 with TRBJ1-2, with TRBD1 as a possible D gene (5 bases). Germline V CDR1 and CDR2: SGHAT, FQNNGV. This CDR3 region has 16 residues. The V and J ends lost 5 bases and 2 bases respectively, with 18 bases between them.